A selection of T cell receptor beta chains follows, all from one sample in a study of cytomegalovirus exposure and HLA in healthy donors. Clones were sequenced by immunoSEQ multiplex PCR, and TCRdb holds only the in-frame ones, with some missing. The data show 150,000 to 200,000 clones, around four fifths seen once. The sequencing input was PBMCs. These TCRs come from a male donor in good health and CMV-seropositive. Each CDR3 is given with its conserved first and last residue. Each record gives: V gene, J gene, CDR3 protein.

TRBV7-9	TRBJ1-2	CASSWTGPYGYTF
TRBV5-4	TRBJ1-2	CASSLGSRHYGYTF
TRBV10-3	TRBJ2-1	CAISETSGEQFF
TRBV6-5	TRBJ1-2	CASSYGRTYGYTF
TRBV6-6	TRBJ1-5	CASRGTGIINQPQHF
TRBV9	TRBJ2-3	CASSVVASGVDTQYF
TRBV7-6	TRBJ2-7	CASSPNREYEQYF
TRBV21-1	TRBJ2-2	CASSKGGTGELFF
TRBV5-4	NA	CASSPGDSLYEQYF
TRBV7-8	TRBJ1-1	CASSLRLSGSTEAFF
TRBV6-6	TRBJ1-1	CASSPEGRNTEAFF
TRBV27	TRBJ2-7	CASSLGTGAGEQYF
TRBV14	TRBJ1-6	CASSPRNGNSPLHF
TRBV13	TRBJ1-2	CASSPTQGNYGYTF
TRBV10-2	TRBJ2-7	CASSESGGRTYEQYF
TRBV11-2	TRBJ2-7	CASSLDLGVEQYF
TRBV7-9	TRBJ2-7	CASSLPRNSGSYEQYF
TRBV5-6	TRBJ1-1	CASSQRANMNTEAFF
TRBV18	TRBJ2-2	CASQQSEELFF
TRBV5-6	TRBJ1-2	CASSRGYGYTF
TRBV5-1	TRBJ1-2	CASSSITGAGGYTF
TRBV19	NA	CASSWVPGGDVYEQYF
TRBV21-1	TRBJ1-5	CASRGGKGNQPQHF
TRBV27	TRBJ1-1	CASRDQGANTEAFF
TRBV5-1	TRBJ1-1	CASSPRYGTEAFF
TRBV6-5	TRBJ1-1	CASRQDRGSTEAFF
TRBV7-2	TRBJ2-5	CASSPGGRSSETQYF
TRBV5-1	TRBJ1-2	CASSRGQGVGNYGYTF
TRBV29-1	TRBJ1-1	CSVSKGSPNTEAFF
TRBV5-4	TRBJ1-1	CASSGRGPNTEAFF
TRBV29-1	TRBJ1-2	CSVEDQRGSLLGYTF
TRBV14	TRBJ1-1	CASRPTGGSTEAFF
TRBV6-5	TRBJ1-2	CASSETDSNYGYTF
TRBV30	TRBJ2-3	CAWSVGLNTDTQYF
TRBV11-2	TRBJ2-5	CASSHSGVRKETQYF
TRBV7-8	TRBJ2-1	CASSLIVAGSVNEQFF
TRBV6-1	TRBJ1-5	CASRFDRAENQPQHF
TRBV5-5	TRBJ1-2	CASSLGGGVLIGYTF
TRBV9	TRBJ1-2	CASSIGRGVGYTF
TRBV4-1	TRBJ2-2	CASSQGVLLPSGELFF
TRBV2	TRBJ2-3	CASRGLRGDTQYF
TRBV29-1	TRBJ2-3	CSVKLERTSTDTQYF
TRBV6-5	TRBJ2-3	CASSAPTGTDTQYF
TRBV2	TRBJ2-7	CASSEDMALESSGGYEQYF
TRBV5-4	TRBJ2-7	CASKDGGASYEQYF
TRBV6-4	TRBJ2-7	CASSAEDGPSYEQYF
TRBV10-2	TRBJ1-1	CASSDMNTEAFF
TRBV5-6	TRBJ2-6	CASSRGGQGITGANVLTF
TRBV5-7	TRBJ1-2	CASSFPKGANYGYTF
TRBV13	TRBJ2-3	CASSSGQGTDTQYF
TRBV5-4	TRBJ2-7	CASSQITRREKIF
TRBV9	TRBJ1-1	CASSVGAETNTEAFF
TRBV10-3	TRBJ1-2	CAISPGQEINYGYTF